This TCR beta chain was obtained from a study of glioma-infiltrating T cells. TCR alpha and beta CDR3 regions were amplified from RNA using iRepertoire nested multiplex PCR. TCRdb reprocessed the multiplex PCR reads with MiXCR, giving one entry per CDR3 protein. Seen here are around 180,000 distinct CDR3 sequences, 43% observed once, and the top ten hold under 6.5%. This clonotype was found a few times. CDR3 length: 12 residues. The germline gives CDR1 SQVTM, CDR2 ANQGSEA. V trimming: 2 bases; J trimming: 12 bases; junction bases outside the gene matches: 6. Sequenced material: glioma tissue, nonneoplastic brain tissue, or PBMCs (not recorded which). The rearrangement uses TRBV29-1 and TRBJ1-1, with 10 nucleotides matching TRBD1. The receptor was derived from a human donor with low-grade glioma or glioblastoma, undergoing nonglioma brain surgery, or in good health (not recorded which). The CDR3 nucleotides read TGCAGCGTTGAAAAAGGGGACAGGGGAACTTTCTTT. It yields the protein CSVEKGDRGTFF.